The 18 T cell receptor beta chains listed next were all sequenced from one sample in a study of blood T cell repertoires in COVID-19. The table came from immunoSEQ multiplex PCR; TCRdb's copy has only in-frame clones and leaves some out. The table has some 90,000 clones, more than 70% seen once. Sequenced: peripheral blood. The receptors come from a human donor in a cohort sampled during active COVID-19.

In this sample, this clone turned up a few times. V and J are TRBV28 and TRBJ2-1; 12 nucleotides agree with TRBD2. Germline V lookup: CDR1 MDHEN, CDR2 SYDVKM. This CDR3 is built from 16 residues. The junction had 9 bases not matched to a gene; V was cut back by 4 bases and J by 8 bases. The CDR3 DNA reads TGTGCCAGCAGTTCCCAGCTAGCGGGAGGGAGCGATGAGCAGTTCTTC. Its protein is CASSSQLAGGSDEQFF. Looking up the rest from reference TRBV28 and TRBJ2-1 gives the full variable domain: DVKVTQSSRYLVKRTGEKVFLECVQDMDHENMFWYRQDPGLGLRLIYFSYDVKMKEKGDIPEGYSVSREKKERFSLILESASTNQTSMYLCASSSQLAGGSDEQFFGPGTRLTVL.

The chain carries TRBV3-1 (or the pseudogene TRBV3-2) and TRBJ2-2; 14 bases align to TRBD2. The germline V gene encodes CDR1 LGHDT and CDR2 YNNKEL (reference sequence). Trimming at V came to 2 bases and at J to 0 bases, leaving 5 bases not matched to a gene. This CDR3 spans 19 amino acids. The CDR3 nucleotides read TGTGCCAGCAGCCAACCTCGGACTAGCGGGGGGCCGAACACCGGGGAGCTGTTTTTT. Translating it yields CASSQPRTSGGPNTGELFF.

This clone is termed medium-sized. The rearrangement joins TRBV12-3 or TRBV12-4 to TRBJ2-1, with a possible D match to TRBD1 (5 bases). This CDR3 comprises 12 residues. The V and J ends lost 5 bases and 9 bases respectively, with 11 bases between them. This CDR3 is CASSPQGCEQFF. As DNA, the CDR3 is TGTGCCAGCAGTCCTCAGGGTTGTGAGCAGTTCTTC.

This clone was seen a handful of times. The CDR3 region is CASSPQTEAYEQYF. In nucleotides, the CDR3 is TGTGCCAGCAGTCCACAGACCGAAGCCTACGAGCAGTACTTC. This chain links TRBV6-2 or TRBV6-3 with TRBJ2-7; D is unclear. Germline CDR1 reads MNHEY; CDR2 reads SVGEGT. Trimming took 5 bases from V and 2 from J, leaving 13 bases between them. This CDR3 spans 14 amino acids.

The V gene is TRBV4-3, the J gene TRBJ1-5; D is perhaps TRBD1 (5 bases). From germline, CDR1 is LGHNA and CDR2 YSLEER. The V end was cut by 0 bases, the J end by 4 bases, with 7 bases between. CDR3 length: 14 residues. The CDR3 sequence: CASSQEQVNQPQHF. CDR3 DNA: TGCGCCAGCAGCCAAGAACAGGTTAATCAGCCCCAGCATTTT.

This sequence joins TRBV5-1 and TRBJ2-2; a weak D match, TRBD2 (6 bases). CDR1 and CDR2 from the germline V gene are SGHRS and YFSETQ. Between the trimmed V and J ends, which lost 7 bases and 2 bases, there was a span of 9 bases. This CDR3 comprises 13 residues. The CDR3 loop reads CASYGLNTGELFF. The CDR3 DNA follows: TGCGCCAGCTACGGACTAAACACCGGGGAGCTGTTTTTT.

The CDR3: CASGLGGASNQPQHF. CDR3 sequence (DNA): TGTGCCAGCGGCCTAGGGGGGGCGAGCAATCAGCCCCAGCATTTT. The chain has TRBV28 and TRBJ1-5; tentatively, D is TRBD1 (6 bases). The V and J ends lost 8 bases and 1 base respectively, with 15 bases between them. The CDR3 totals 15 residues. Germline V gives CDR1 MDHEN, CDR2 SYDVKM.

The chain is built from TRBV11-1 and TRBJ2-1; D call uncertain. V was shortened by 4 bases and J by 4 bases, with 8 bases between the two germline ends. The CDR3 is made up of 13 amino acids. Looked up from germline, CDR1 is SGHAT and CDR2 is FQDESV (reference sequence). CDR3 nucleotide sequence: TGTGCCAGCAGCTCAAGCCCTTACAATGAGCAGTTCTTC. Its protein product is CASSSSPYNEQFF.

The chain has TRBV28 and TRBJ2-2; D unclear. The V gene's germline CDR1 is MDHEN and CDR2 SYDVKM. V dropped 6 bases and J dropped 4 bases, with 9 bases sitting between them. CDR3 length: 13 amino acids. The CDR3 nucleotides are TGTGCCAGCAGCCAACAGATCACCGGGGAGCTGTTTTTT. Translation: CASSQQITGELFF. Based on the CDR3 plus reference TRBV28 and TRBJ2-2, the full variable domain is DVKVTQSSRYLVKRTGEKVFLECVQDMDHENMFWYRQDPGLGLRLIYFSYDVKMKEKGDIPEGYSVSREKKERFSLILESASTNQTSMYLCASSQQITGELFFGEGSRLTVL.

V and J are TRBV19 and TRBJ2-2, with a tentative D call TRBD2 (5 bases). Trimming removed 7 bases at V and 3 bases at J, with 12 bases between. The CDR3 is 14 residues long. Germline values: CDR1 LNHDA, CDR2 SQIVND (reference sequence). Here the CDR3 reads CASKTTRDTGELFF. The CDR3 nucleotides are TGTGCCAGTAAGACTACCCGAGACACCGGGGAGCTGTTTTTT.

This chain connects TRBV5-4 to TRBJ2-1; TRBD2 aligns across 8 bases. CDR1 is SGHNT and CDR2 is YYREEE in the germline V gene (reference sequence). Trimming cost V 1 base and J 4 bases; bases outside gene matches: 4. The CDR3 loop spans 15 amino acids. The CDR3 region has the DNA TGTGCCAGCAGCTTGTTTAGCGGGGATTACAATGAGCAGTTCTTC. Translation: CASSLFSGDYNEQFF. The complete variable domain, with remaining parts taken from reference TRBV5-4 and TRBJ2-1, reads ETGVTQSPTHLIKTRGQQVTLRCSSQSGHNTVSWYQQALGQGPQFIFQYYREEENGRGNFPPRFSGLQFPNYSSELNVNALELDDSALYLCASSLFSGDYNEQFFGPGTRLTVL.

The chain is built from TRBV7-8 and TRBJ2-6; 8 bases map to TRBD1. V trimming: 2 bases; J trimming: 1 base; junction bases outside the gene matches: 7. This CDR3 comprises 18 residues. From germline, CDR1 is SGHVS and CDR2 FQNEAQ. CDR3 bases: TGTGCCAGCAGCTTACTCCAGGGGGCGGTGTCTGGGGCCAACGTCCTGACTTTC. Its translation is CASSLLQGAVSGANVLTF.

J is TRBJ1-4 and V is TRBV18; a weak D match, TRBD1 (6 bases). Per germline, CDR1 KGHSH and CDR2 LQKENI. The CDR3 is 16 amino acids. Deletions cut 2 bases from V and 8 bases from J, with 18 bases between. The CDR3 reads CASSPTSRGAGEKLFF. In nucleotides, the CDR3 is TGTGCCAGCTCACCAACCTCGCGGGGGGCCGGGGAAAAACTGTTTTTT.

This chain uses TRBV11-3 with TRBJ2-3; 8 bases map to TRBD2. Germline V gene sequence: CDR1 SGHNT, CDR2 YENEEA. The J segment lost 3 bases and the V segment lost 5 bases, leaving 4 bases of the junction unmatched. The CDR3 is made up of 14 amino acids. CDR3 nucleotides: TGTGCCAGCAGCGCCCGGGGGGGGACAGATACGCAGTATTTT. Protein: CASSARGGTDTQYF.

The chain employs TRBV18 and TRBJ1-6; TRBD1 aligns across 7 bases. Trimming took 2 bases from V and 8 from J; bases not matched to a gene: 3. Germline V gene lookup returns CDR1 KGHSH and CDR2 LQKENI. The CDR3 is 14 residues long. CDR3 nucleotides: TGTGCCAGCTCACCAAGACAGGGAGATTCACCCCTCCACTTT. It yields the protein CASSPRQGDSPLHF.

The V gene is TRBV7-6, the J gene TRBJ1-1, with D possibly TRBD1 on 5 matching bases. The ends were cut back, 0 bases at V and 6 bases at J, with 8 bases in the middle. The CDR3 sequence is 13 residues long. Germline CDR1 reads SGHVS; CDR2 reads FNYEAQ. CDR3: CASSLAGAAEAFF. The CDR3 coding sequence is TGTGCCAGCAGCTTAGCAGGGGCAGCTGAAGCTTTCTTT.

The chain recombines TRBV6-6 with TRBJ2-6, with TRBD2 identical over 12 bases. The CDR3 totals 17 residues. In germline, CDR1 is MNHNY, CDR2 SVGAGI (reference sequence). V gave up 5 bases and J gave up 1 base; unmatched junction bases: 3. The CDR3: CASSLLAGGSGANVLTF. The CDR3 nucleotides read TGTGCCAGCAGTCTACTAGCGGGAGGTTCTGGGGCCAACGTCCTGACTTTC.

The chain is built from TRBV4-2 and TRBJ2-1; TRBD1 is a possible D gene (6 bases). CDR3 length: 17 residues. Between the trimmed V and J ends, which lost 0 bases and 3 bases, there was a span of 15 bases. CDR1 and CDR2 (germline): LGHNA, YNFKEQ. CDR3 protein: CASSQDRTRTVYNEQFF. Here the CDR3 DNA reads TGTGCCAGCAGCCAAGATCGGACGCGGACAGTCTACAATGAGCAGTTCTTC.